Each of the 29 T cell receptor beta chains below was sequenced from the same sample in a study of T cell changes during pregnancy in multiple sclerosis. The assay was immunoSEQ multiplex PCR, and TCRdb's table has in-frame clones only and misses some. The profile shows approximately 23,000 clones, roughly 89% of them singletons. The specimen was CD4+ T cells from peripheral blood mononuclear cells, collected in the third trimester of pregnancy. The source is a female donor in good health, enrolled as a control in a pregnancy study.

This clone appeared a single time. V gene TRBV7-3 combines with J gene TRBJ2-3; 14 bases line up with TRBD2. V shed 4 bases and J 8 bases; nucleotides not matched to a gene: 5. The length of the CDR3 is 15 residues. In germline, CDR1 is SGHTA, CDR2 FQGTGA. DNA of the CDR3: TGTGCCAGCAGCTCAAAAGGACTAGCGGGAGGTACGCAGTATTTT. It yields the protein CASSSKGLAGGTQYF.

This rearrangement joins TRBV6-5 to TRBJ1-1, with D possibly TRBD1 on 5 matching bases. The germline V and J ends were trimmed by 0 bases and 2 bases, with 7 bases remaining between them. The CDR3 runs 14 residues. Germline-derived CDR1 and CDR2 are MNHEY and SVGAGI. CDR3 loop: CASSYSRGNTEAFF. The CDR3 DNA reads as TGTGCCAGCAGTTACTCTAGGGGAAACACTGAAGCTTTCTTT.

The chain links TRBV9 to TRBJ2-7; possibly TRBD1 for D (6 bases). Germline V gene data show CDR1 as SGDLS and CDR2 as YYNGEE. This CDR3 contains 14 residues. V was pared by 6 bases and J by 0 bases, with 13 bases between. The CDR3 DNA reads TGTGCCAGCACCCGAGGGGGTGCCTCCTACGAGCAGTACTTC. It is translated as CASTRGGASYEQYF.

The chain has TRBV2 and TRBJ1-2; D uncertain. The CDR3 contains 14 residues. Trimming took off 7 bases at V and 4 bases at J, with 16 bases between the two ends. Germline CDR1 SNHLY, CDR2 FYNNEI. The DNA of the CDR3 is TGTGCCAGCACCGAGGGTCGTTCGGGCTATGGCTACACCTTC. Protein sequence: CASTEGRSGYGYTF.

The rearrangement joins TRBV7-9 to TRBJ1-1, with D uncertain. Germline lookup yields CDR1 SEHNR and CDR2 FQNEAQ (reference sequence). V shed 2 bases and J shed 0 bases, with 4 bases lying between them. The CDR3 covers 13 residues. CDR3: CASSLSVNTEAFF. The DNA for the CDR3 is TGTGCCAGCAGCTTATCAGTGAACACTGAAGCTTTCTTT.

The V and J genes are TRBV9 and TRBJ2-1; D unresolved. V dropped 1 base and J dropped 0 bases, with 5 bases sitting between them. CDR3 length: 14 residues. CDR1 and CDR2 (germline): SGDLS, YYNGEE. The CDR3 spells CASSVRVSYNEQFF. In DNA form, the CDR3 reads TGTGCCAGCAGCGTACGGGTCTCCTACAATGAGCAGTTCTTC.

The chain couples TRBV6-5 to TRBJ2-2, with TRBD1 matching over 8 bases. The CDR3 sequence is 15 residues long. Germline V gene lookup returns CDR1 MNHEY and CDR2 SVGAGI. V was pared by 6 bases and J by 3 bases, with 6 bases of the junction left unmatched. The CDR3 DNA is TGTGCCAGCAGACGACAGGGGCCCTACACCGGGGAGCTGTTTTTT. It codes for CASRRQGPYTGELFF.

The rearrangement links TRBV6-5 to TRBJ1-1; no firm D call. Looked up from germline, CDR1 is MNHEY and CDR2 is SVGAGI. Trimming cost V 0 bases and J 1 base, with 9 bases left between them. CDR3 length: 15 amino acids. The CDR3 DNA reads TGTGCCAGCAGTTACTCGCCCCGCGGGAACACTGAAGCTTTCTTT. Translating it yields CASSYSPRGNTEAFF.

The gene calls are TRBV18 and TRBJ1-1, with D hard to call. The CDR3 is 11 residues long. Germline CDR1 reads KGHSH; CDR2 reads LQKENI. V lost 5 bases and J 11 bases, leaving 12 bases between the germline ends. CDR3 coding DNA: TGTGCCAGCTCAGCGGAGAGGGAGGCTTTCTTT. Protein: CASSAEREAFF.

The chain recombines TRBV10-2 with TRBJ1-5, with 7 bases matching TRBD1. The CDR3 covers 13 residues. V was clipped by 7 bases and J by 7 bases; unmatched bases: 7. The germline V gene has CDR1 WSHSY and CDR2 SAAADI. The CDR3 sequence is CASTRQGGQPQHF. The DNA for the CDR3 is TGCGCCAGCACCCGACAGGGAGGCCAGCCCCAGCATTTT.

The chain has TRBV30 and TRBJ1-5; D possibly corresponds to TRBD1 (5 bases). The CDR3 length is 14 residues. Germline lookup yields CDR1 GTSNPN and CDR2 SVGIG (reference sequence). Trimming pared 3 bases from V and 3 bases from J, leaving 12 bases between. CDR3 DNA sequence: TGTGCCTGGAGCCGGGCAGGGTACAATCAGCCCCAGCATTTT. Translated, it gives CAWSRAGYNQPQHF.

This clone has just one count. The rearrangement joins TRBV9 to TRBJ2-7; TRBD1 matches 12 bases. The CDR3 is made up of 16 amino acids. Germline V gene lookup returns CDR1 SGDLS and CDR2 YYNGEE. J was trimmed by 0 bases and V by 3 bases; bases with no gene match: 4. CDR3 nucleotide sequence: TGTGCCAGCAGCGCGGGACAGGGGGCCGTCTCCTACGAGCAGTACTTC. This encodes CASSAGQGAVSYEQYF. Based on the CDR3 plus reference TRBV9 and TRBJ2-7, the full variable domain is DSGVTQTPKHLITATGQRVTLRCSPRSGDLSVYWYQQSLDQGLQFLIQYYNGEERAKGNILERFSAQQFPDLHSELNLSSLELGDSALYFCASSAGQGAVSYEQYFGPGTRLTVT.

A remark on this clone: Germline and junction disagree at one end, which may indicate a read error. V is TRBV5-1 and J is TRBJ1-2, with 9 bases fitting TRBD1. The CDR3 sequence is 14 residues long. Germline loops: CDR1 SGHRS, CDR2 YFSETQ. The CDR3 spells CASSVTGGVYGYTF. The DNA of the CDR3 is TGTGCCAGCAGCGTAACAGGGGGCGTCTATGGCTACACCTTC.

This rearrangement joins TRBV6-4 to TRBJ2-1; TRBD2 aligns across 9 bases. Germline V gene sequence: CDR1 MRHNA, CDR2 SNTAGT. CDR3 length: 14 residues. V lost 3 bases to trimming and J lost 7 bases; unmatched junction nucleotides: 4. The chain's CDR3 is CASSEGREGNEQFF. The DNA of the CDR3 is TGTGCCAGCAGTGAGGGGCGGGAGGGGAATGAGCAGTTCTTC.

The chain has TRBV11-3 and TRBJ2-2; 9 bases are shared with TRBD2. Germline CDR1 SGHNT, CDR2 YENEEA. The J segment lost 0 bases and the V segment lost 5 bases, leaving 4 bases of the junction unmatched. CDR3 length: 16 amino acids. The CDR3 loop reads CASSAQRGANTGELFF. CDR3 DNA sequence: TGTGCCAGCAGCGCCCAGCGGGGGGCGAACACCGGGGAGCTGTTTTTT.

This rearrangement joins TRBV6-5 to TRBJ2-7, with 7 positions matching TRBD1. The CDR3 length is 12 residues. V shed 4 bases, J shed 7 bases, and the junction held 4 bases outside the gene matches. Per the germline V gene, CDR1 is MNHEY and CDR2 is SVGAGI. The CDR3 reads CASSLGGREQYF. The CDR3 DNA reads as TGTGCCAGCAGTTTAGGGGGCCGGGAGCAGTACTTC.

The rearrangement joins TRBV7-3 to TRBJ2-1; D is uncertain. Germline V gene sequence: CDR1 SGHTA, CDR2 FQGTGA. The germline V and J ends were trimmed by 1 base and 10 bases, with 8 bases remaining between them. CDR3 length: 12 amino acids. CDR3 amino acids: CASSLIGEEQFF. The CDR3 DNA reads TGTGCCAGCAGCTTAATAGGAGAGGAGCAGTTCTTC.

This clone occurred once. CDR3 sequence reads: CASSGGGLGGRTGELFF. In DNA, the CDR3 is TGTGCCAGCAGTGGCGGCGGTTTGGGGGGGAGAACCGGGGAGCTGTTTTTT. This rearrangement joins TRBV2 to TRBJ2-2, with 7 bases lining up with TRBD2. The V segment lost 4 bases and the J segment 5 bases; nucleotides outside the gene matches: 13. The CDR3 spans 17 residues. Germline lookup yields CDR1 SNHLY and CDR2 FYNNEI.

The chain couples TRBV30 to TRBJ2-5; a possible D gene is TRBD2 (6 bases). The ends were cut back, 2 bases at V and 5 bases at J, with 9 bases in the middle. CDR1 is GTSNPN and CDR2 is SVGIG in the germline V gene (reference sequence). The CDR3 is 12 residues long. As DNA, the CDR3 is TGTGCCTGGAGTCCGGAGGGCGAGACCCAGTACTTC. This sequence encodes CAWSPEGETQYF.

The chain links TRBV12-5 to TRBJ2-1; 8 bases agree with TRBD2. This CDR3 has 15 residues. The germline V gene has CDR1 LGHNT and CDR2 FRNRAP. V lost 4 bases, J lost 4 bases, and 6 bases stayed unmatched. The CDR3 region is CASGSSGRHYNEQFF. The DNA for the CDR3 is TGTGCTAGTGGTTCAAGCGGGAGACATTACAATGAGCAGTTCTTC.

This chain links TRBV28 with TRBJ1-4, with a weak D call TRBD1 (5 bases). The CDR3 length is 14 residues. Germline-derived CDR1 and CDR2 are MDHEN and SYDVKM. The V end lost 2 bases, the J end lost 4 bases, and 8 bases lay between the germline ends. This chain's CDR3 is CASSLPGGNEKLFF. The CDR3 nucleotides are TGTGCCAGCAGTTTACCCGGGGGTAATGAAAAACTGTTTTTT.

The rearrangement joins TRBV13 to TRBJ2-1; D possibly corresponds to TRBD1 (6 bases). The CDR3 contains 13 residues. Germline values: CDR1 PRHDT, CDR2 FYEKMQ (reference sequence). The ends were cut back, 6 bases at V and 15 bases at J, with 21 bases in the middle. CDR3 nucleotide sequence: TGTGCCAGCAGTCCCCCCACAGGGCAGGTGGCGTTCTTC. This gives the protein CASSPPTGQVAFF.

The chain employs TRBV11-3 and TRBJ2-1; possibly TRBD1 for D (5 bases). Germline lookup yields CDR1 SGHNT and CDR2 YENEEA. V dropped 0 bases and J dropped 5 bases, with 11 bases sitting between them. The CDR3 sequence is 15 residues long. The CDR3 sequence is CASSLDPGKDNEQFF. DNA of the CDR3: TGTGCCAGCAGCTTAGATCCAGGGAAGGACAATGAGCAGTTCTTC.

The chain recombines TRBV5-6 with TRBJ2-5; D uncertain. CDR3 size: 16 residues. With 5 bases removed from V and 4 bases from J, the gap between germline ends came to 21 bases. The germline gives CDR1 SGHDT, CDR2 YYEEEE. Written as DNA, the CDR3 is TGTGCCAGCAGTTCGCTCCTTTTTGCCCTAGGAGAGACCCAGTACTTC. It codes for CASSSLLFALGETQYF.

The V gene is TRBV27, the J gene TRBJ2-3; a possible D gene is TRBD1 (6 bases). Germline V lookup: CDR1 MNHEY, CDR2 SMNVEV (reference sequence). CDR3 length: 16 amino acids. Trimming pared 3 bases from V and 0 bases from J, leaving 13 bases between. The CDR3 nucleotides are TGTGCCAGCAGTTTCCTTGGACAGAGTAGCACAGATACGCAGTATTTT. It yields the protein CASSFLGQSSTDTQYF.

The chain joins TRBV7-8 to TRBJ2-4, with a possible D match to TRBD1 (5 bases). V lost 0 bases and J lost 2, with 11 bases in between. The germline V gene has CDR1 SGHVS and CDR2 FQNEAQ. This CDR3 region has 16 residues. Here the CDR3 DNA reads TGTGCCAGCAGCTTAGCGCAGGGTGGTTCCAAAAACATTCAGTACTTC. Translated: CASSLAQGGSKNIQYF.

This clone was found a few times. The chain joins TRBV15 to TRBJ2-1; the match to TRBD2 covers 11 bases. There are 17 residues in the CDR3. With 0 bases clipped from V and 3 bases from J, the junction kept 4 bases outside the gene matches. Germline V lookup: CDR1 LNHNV, CDR2 YYDKDF (reference sequence). The DNA for the CDR3 is TGTGCCACCAGCAGAGATCGTAGCGGGAGGGACTACAATGAGCAGTTCTTC. Amino acids: CATSRDRSGRDYNEQFF.

This clone was seen once. The chain links TRBV15 to TRBJ2-5; 8 bases map to TRBD1. The CDR3 is 15 amino acids. Germline V lookup: CDR1 LNHNV, CDR2 YYDKDF (reference sequence). Unmatched junction bases numbered 4, after V lost 1 base and J lost 3 bases. The chain's CDR3 is CATSRGLTGEETQYF. CDR3 DNA sequence: TGTGCCACCAGCAGAGGGCTGACAGGGGAAGAGACCCAGTACTTC.

V and J are TRBV14 and TRBJ2-1; D gene unclear. Germline V gene data show CDR1 as SGHDN and CDR2 as FVKESK. V was trimmed by 1 base and J by 7 bases, leaving 5 bases between them. The CDR3 covers 12 residues. CDR3 protein: CASSQVLNEQFF. The CDR3 DNA follows: TGTGCCAGCAGCCAAGTTTTAAATGAGCAGTTCTTC.